This T cell receptor beta chain was sequenced in a study of CD8+ T cells in alopecia areata. Germline loops: CDR1 SGDLS, CDR2 YYNGEE. The CDR3 spans 18 amino acids, including both terminal residues. On this clone: Because the CDR3's place on the DNA is in doubt, the DNA is left out and the CDR3 is given as listed by TCRdb.

Following RNA extraction, reverse transcription yielded cDNA that acted as the sequencing template. TCRdb's table, derived via immunoSEQ multiplex PCR, lists solely in-frame clones and lacks some. This sample yields roughly 200,000 clones, of which almost 65% are seen a single time; 1.7% belongs to the top ten. The clonotype comes from a human donor with alopecia areata. The specimen was CD4+ T cells sorted from blood, collected at week 0. V is TRBV9 and J is TRBJ2-3; no check of the table's D call, TRBD1, against the DNA was made. This chain's CDR3 is CASSEQGFGAGSTDTQYF.